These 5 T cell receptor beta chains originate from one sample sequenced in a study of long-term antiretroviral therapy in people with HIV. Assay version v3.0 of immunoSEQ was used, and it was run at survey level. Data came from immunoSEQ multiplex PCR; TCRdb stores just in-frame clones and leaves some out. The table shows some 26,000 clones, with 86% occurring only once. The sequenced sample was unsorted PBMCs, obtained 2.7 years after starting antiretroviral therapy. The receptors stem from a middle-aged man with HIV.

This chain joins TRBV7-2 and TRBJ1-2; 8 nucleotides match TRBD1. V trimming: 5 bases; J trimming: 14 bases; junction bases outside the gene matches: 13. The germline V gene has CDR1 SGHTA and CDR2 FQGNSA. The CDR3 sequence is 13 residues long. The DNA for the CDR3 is TGTGCCAGCAGCCCTTTAACAGGGGGTCAGGAGACCTTC. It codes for CASSPLTGGQETF.

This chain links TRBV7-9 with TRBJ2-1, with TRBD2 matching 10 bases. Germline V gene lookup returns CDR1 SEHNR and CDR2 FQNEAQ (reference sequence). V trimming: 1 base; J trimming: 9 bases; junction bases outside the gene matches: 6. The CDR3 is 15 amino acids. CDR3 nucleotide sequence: TGTGCCAGCAGCTTAGGCAGCGGGGGGGCCGTTGAGCAGTTCTTC. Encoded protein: CASSLGSGGAVEQFF.

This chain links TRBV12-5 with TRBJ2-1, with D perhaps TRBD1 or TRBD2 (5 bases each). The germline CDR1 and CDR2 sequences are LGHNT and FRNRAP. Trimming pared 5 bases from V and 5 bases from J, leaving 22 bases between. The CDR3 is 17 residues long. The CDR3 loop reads CASGPSEGYMKDNEQFF. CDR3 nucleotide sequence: TGTGCTAGTGGTCCGTCCGAGGGGTACATGAAGGACAATGAGCAGTTCTTC.

CDR3 sequence: CASRGRDTEAFF. In DNA form, the CDR3 reads TGTGCCAGCCGGGGCAGGGACACTGAAGCTTTCTTT. This chain connects TRBV6-6 to TRBJ1-1; tentative D call: TRBD1 (5 bases). Germline V lookup: CDR1 MNHNY, CDR2 SVGAGI (reference sequence). Trimming took 8 bases from V and 3 from J, leaving 10 bases between them. This CDR3 is built from 12 residues.

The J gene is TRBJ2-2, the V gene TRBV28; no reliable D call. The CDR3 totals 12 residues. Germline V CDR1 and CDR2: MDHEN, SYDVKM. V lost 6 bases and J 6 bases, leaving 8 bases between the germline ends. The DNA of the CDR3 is TGTGCCAGCAGGCAGGCCGCCGGGGAGCTGTTTTTT. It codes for CASRQAAGELFF.